This T cell receptor beta chain was obtained from a study of spatial heterogeneity in lung cancer. Overall study context: Averaged across combinations, each unique TCR and UMI pairing appeared more than ten times in raw reads, which were uncorrected.

This sample's time point: sample taken at primary tumor resection. Whole RNA obtained from tumor, nontumor lung or frozen PBMC underwent sequencing without sorting. Using its own MiXCR run on the 5' RACE reads, TCRdb lists one record per CDR3 protein. The repertoire holds several thousand distinct CDR3 sequences, roughly 24% seen once, with around 23% in the top ten. Broader study findings: The appearance of ubiquitous expanded tumor TCRs in blood was greater at resection than follow-up.

By sample fraction, this clonotype is medium-sized (0.01 to 0.1%). Its antigen is not known. This beta chain was picked up by a library intended for alpha chains and is off target, so its count carries little meaning. The receptor's source is a female donor with early-stage non-small cell lung cancer. Material: PBMCs, obtained at surgery.

CDR3 loop: CASSQQGLAGTYEQYF. The CDR3 DNA reads TGTGCCAGCAGCCAACAGGGACTAGCGGGGACCTACGAGCAGTACTTC. V and J are TRBV5-6 and TRBJ2-7, with 13 bases identical to TRBD2. The V gene's germline CDR1 is SGHDT and CDR2 YYEEEE. The CDR3 spans 16 residues. The V segment lost 4 bases and the J segment 2 bases; nucleotides outside the gene matches: 6. The whole variable domain, remainder taken from reference TRBV5-6 and TRBJ2-7, is DAGVTQSPTHLIKTRGQQVTLRCSPKSGHDTVSWYQQALGQGPQFIFQYYEEEERQRGNFPDRFSGHQFPNYSSELNVNALLLGDSALYLCASSQQGLAGTYEQYFGPGTRLTVT.